This T cell receptor beta chain was observed in a study of PD-1 and CTLA-4 blockade in melanoma. After removal of 6 bases from V and 6 bases from J, the junction contained 11 bases not matched to a gene. Germline CDR1 and CDR2: SQVTM and ANQGSEA. This CDR3 is built from 14 residues. Sequencing used immunoSEQ multiplex PCR; TCRdb keeps in-frame clones, though not all of them. The sample records around 31,000 clones, 75% to 95% being singletons. The sequence was collected from a human donor with melanoma. The gene calls are TRBV29-1 and TRBJ2-1; the match to TRBD1 covers 7 bases. The input for sequencing was CD8+ T cells from peripheral blood, taken from a patient given anti-PD-1 treatment. This CDR3 is CSVLGAGGVNEQFF. DNA for the CDR3: TGCAGCGTACTTGGGGCAGGGGGAGTCAATGAGCAGTTCTTC.